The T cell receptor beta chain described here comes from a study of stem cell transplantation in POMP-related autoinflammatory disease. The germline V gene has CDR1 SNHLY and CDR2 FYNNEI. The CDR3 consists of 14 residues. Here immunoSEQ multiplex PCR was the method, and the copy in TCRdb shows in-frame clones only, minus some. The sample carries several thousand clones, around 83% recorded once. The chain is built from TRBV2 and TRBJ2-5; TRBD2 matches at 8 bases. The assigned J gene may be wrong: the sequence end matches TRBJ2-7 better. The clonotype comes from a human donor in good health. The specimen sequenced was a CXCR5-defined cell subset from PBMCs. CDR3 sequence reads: CASSVARGDYEQYF. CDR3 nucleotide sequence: TGTGCCAGCAGTGTAGCGCGGGGGGACTACGAGCAGTACTTC.